A single sample is the source of the 18 T cell receptor beta chains below, sequenced in a study of T cell repertoires in cytomegalovirus infection. Their target antigens are unknown. TCRdb re-analysed the reads in MiXCR, keeping a single row per CDR3 protein. Here the sample spans some 480,000 distinct CDR3 sequences, 33% being singletons. The sample consisted of cultured PBMCs, taken from culture after CMV antigen stimulation. The origin of the receptors is a human donor in good health (CMV status not recorded). Some clones in this sample may be carry-over from other donors' samples.

The V gene is TRBV15, the J gene TRBJ1-1, with D uncertain. The CDR3 runs to 13 residues. From germline, CDR1 is LNHNV and CDR2 YYDKDF (reference sequence). V was shortened by 8 bases and J by 2 bases, with 12 bases between the two germline ends. The CDR3 here is CATSSDPNTEAFF. For the CDR3, the DNA is TGTGCCACCTCCTCGGACCCAAACACTGAAGCTTTCTTT.

The chain employs TRBV7-2 and TRBJ1-6; 9 bases match TRBD1. The CDR3 consists of 15 residues. Trimming removed 2 bases from V and 10 bases from J; junction bases left unmatched: 6. Germline-derived CDR1 and CDR2 are SGHTA and FQGNSA. CDR3 sequence reads: CASSLRDRDVSPLHF. The CDR3 DNA reads TGTGCCAGCAGCTTAAGGGACAGGGACGTATCACCCCTCCACTTT.

This clonotype was recorded once. The V gene is TRBV4-2, the J gene TRBJ2-7; D not resolved. The germline V and J ends were trimmed by 4 bases and 6 bases, with 19 bases remaining between them. Looked up from germline, CDR1 is LGHNA and CDR2 is YNFKEQ. The CDR3 spans 15 residues. CDR3 nucleotide sequence: TGTGCCAGCAGCCTCTCCCTCCTTTCTATTGGCGAGCAGTACTTC. This gives the protein CASSLSLLSIGEQYF.

The genes are TRBV6-5 and TRBJ2-1, with TRBD2 matching 8 bases. Trimming at V came to 0 bases and at J to 7 bases, leaving 14 bases not matched to a gene. CDR1 and CDR2 from the germline V gene are MNHEY and SVGAGI. The CDR3 contains 18 residues. The DNA for the CDR3 is TGTGCCAGCAGTTACTCTCATCGTTCGGGAGGGCCCCGGAATGAGCAGTTCTTC. Translated, it gives CASSYSHRSGGPRNEQFF.

This clonotype was detected only a few times. This sequence joins TRBV7-8 and TRBJ1-1; D ambiguous. V gave up 3 bases and J gave up 2 bases, with 13 bases separating them. CDR3 length: 15 amino acids. In germline, CDR1 is SGHVS, CDR2 FQNEAQ. CDR3 sequence: CASSFFRTSNTEAFF. The CDR3, as DNA: TGTGCCAGCAGCTTTTTCCGGACCTCAAACACTGAAGCTTTCTTT.

In its sample, this clonotype was seen a few times. V gene TRBV7-9 combines with J gene TRBJ2-7; the D gene is possibly TRBD2 (6 bases). From germline, CDR1 is SEHNR and CDR2 FQNEAQ (reference sequence). This CDR3 comprises 17 residues. Between the trimmed V and J ends, which lost 1 base and 0 bases, there was a span of 16 bases. The CDR3 sequence is CASSLVGGTASSYEQYF. The CDR3 DNA is TGTGCCAGCAGCTTAGTAGGAGGGACGGCCAGCTCCTACGAGCAGTACTTC. Full variable domain (remainder filled in from reference TRBV7-9 and TRBJ2-7): DTGVSQNPRHKITKRGQNVTFRCDPISEHNRLYWYRQTLGQGPEFLTYFQNEAQLEKSRLLSDRFSAERPKGSFSTLEIQRTEQGDSAMYLCASSLVGGTASSYEQYFGPGTRLTVT.

The gene calls are TRBV12-3 or TRBV12-4 and TRBJ1-2; TRBD1 agrees at 9 bases. The trim removed 10 bases at V and 8 bases at J, leaving 5 bases unmatched. This CDR3 region has 11 residues. This chain's CDR3 is CAIRDRDGYTF. The CDR3, as DNA: TGTGCCATTAGGGACAGGGACGGCTACACCTTC.

The V call is TRBV6-2 or TRBV6-3, the J call TRBJ2-7, with TRBD2 matching over 10 bases. After removal of 8 bases from V and 3 bases from J, the junction contained 4 bases not matched to a gene. The CDR3 sequence is 13 residues long. Germline-derived CDR1 and CDR2 are MNHEY and SVGEGT. Here the CDR3 reads CASGPSGGYEQYF. The CDR3 DNA follows: TGTGCCAGCGGGCCTAGCGGGGGCTACGAGCAGTACTTC.

The V and J genes are TRBV7-6 and TRBJ2-5; D may be TRBD1 or TRBD2 (6 bases each). The CDR3 covers 15 residues. CDR1 is SGHVS, CDR2 FNYEAQ, per germline. Trimming cost V 2 bases and J 4 bases, with 14 bases left between them. DNA of the CDR3: TGTGCCAGCAGCTTAAGCTCAAAGGGGGGAGAGACCCAGTACTTC. It is translated as CASSLSSKGGETQYF.

This clonotype showed up just a few times. The chain joins TRBV7-2 to TRBJ1-5; possibly TRBD1 for D (5 bases). Germline V CDR1 and CDR2: SGHTA, FQGNSA. This CDR3 has 13 amino acids. V lost 2 bases, J lost 11 bases, and 13 bases lay in between. CDR3 coding DNA: TGTGCCAGCAGCTTAAAAGGGGCCCGCACCCAGCATTTT. Amino acids: CASSLKGARTQHF.

The chain has TRBV19 and TRBJ2-1; 7 bases align to TRBD1. Per the germline V gene, CDR1 is LNHDA and CDR2 is SQIVND (reference sequence). Trimming took 6 bases from V and 3 from J; bases not matched to a gene: 11. The CDR3 has 16 amino acids. CDR3 sequence (DNA): TGTGCCAGTAGCTTGCAACCCGGGACAGACTACAATGAGCAGTTCTTC. Translating it yields CASSLQPGTDYNEQFF.

This sequence joins TRBV28 and TRBJ2-5; the match to TRBD2 covers 8 bases. Germline lookup yields CDR1 MDHEN and CDR2 SYDVKM. The CDR3 has 15 residues. The junction had 11 bases not matched to a gene; V was cut back by 5 bases and J by 6 bases. CDR3 sequence (DNA): TGTGCCAGCAGTATCCCGGGACTAGGGGCCCAGACCCAGTACTTC. It specifies CASSIPGLGAQTQYF.

This chain uses TRBV27 with TRBJ1-1; D is unresolved. Germline CDR1 reads MNHEY; CDR2 reads SMNVEV (reference sequence). The CDR3 is 14 residues long. Deletions cut 3 bases from V and 4 bases from J, with 12 bases between. CDR3 residues: CASSFGVRGTEAFF. The CDR3 DNA follows: TGTGCCAGCAGTTTCGGCGTCCGGGGCACTGAAGCTTTCTTT.

V usage is TRBV7-9 and J usage is TRBJ2-5; possibly TRBD1 or TRBD2 for D (5 bases each). CDR3 length equals 14 residues. V lost 5 bases, J lost 2 bases, and 12 bases lay in between. CDR1 is SEHNR and CDR2 is FQNEAQ in the germline V gene (reference sequence). The CDR3 region is CASSIGTSQETQYF. Written as DNA, the CDR3 is TGTGCCAGCAGCATAGGGACCTCTCAAGAGACCCAGTACTTC. Variable domain in full (rest from reference TRBV7-9 and TRBJ2-5): DTGVSQNPRHKITKRGQNVTFRCDPISEHNRLYWYRQTLGQGPEFLTYFQNEAQLEKSRLLSDRFSAERPKGSFSTLEIQRTEQGDSAMYLCASSIGTSQETQYFGPGTRLLVL.

This clonotype was seen only a few times. This chain connects TRBV6-1 to TRBJ1-5, with TRBD1 as a possible D gene (5 bases). Trimming cost V 3 bases and J 6 bases, with 12 bases left between them. Per the germline V gene, CDR1 is MNHNS and CDR2 is SASEGT. The CDR3 length is 14 residues. The CDR3 coding sequence is TGTGCCAGCAGTGACGTGGCAGGGACTCAGCCCCAGCATTTT. Amino acids: CASSDVAGTQPQHF.

The table lists this clonotype with a few counts. The rearrangement uses TRBV14 and TRBJ2-1, with 9 bases lining up with TRBD2. Germline V gene sequence: CDR1 SGHDN, CDR2 FVKESK. The CDR3 sequence is 15 residues long. V dropped 2 bases and J dropped 5; count of bases not matched to a gene: 4. The CDR3: CASSQRLAGHNEQFF. As DNA, the CDR3 is TGTGCCAGCAGCCAAAGGCTAGCGGGGCACAATGAGCAGTTCTTC.

The rearrangement joins TRBV12-3 or TRBV12-4 to TRBJ2-3, with 10 bases identical to TRBD2. The CDR3 extends over 17 amino acids. The V gene end was trimmed by 1 base and the J gene end by 1 base; junction bases not matched to a gene: 5. The CDR3 region is CASSLGALAGGTDTQYF. CDR3 nucleotides: TGTGCCAGCAGTTTAGGAGCGCTAGCGGGAGGCACAGATACGCAGTATTTT.

This clonotype came up once. The chain couples TRBV14 to TRBJ1-1; D gene ambiguous. Trimming cost V 4 bases and J 4 bases, with 10 bases left between them. Germline-derived CDR1 and CDR2 are SGHDN and FVKESK. CDR3 length: 13 amino acids. DNA for the CDR3: TGTGCCAGCAGCCGAGCCAAGGGCACTGAAGCTTTCTTT. It translates to CASSRAKGTEAFF.